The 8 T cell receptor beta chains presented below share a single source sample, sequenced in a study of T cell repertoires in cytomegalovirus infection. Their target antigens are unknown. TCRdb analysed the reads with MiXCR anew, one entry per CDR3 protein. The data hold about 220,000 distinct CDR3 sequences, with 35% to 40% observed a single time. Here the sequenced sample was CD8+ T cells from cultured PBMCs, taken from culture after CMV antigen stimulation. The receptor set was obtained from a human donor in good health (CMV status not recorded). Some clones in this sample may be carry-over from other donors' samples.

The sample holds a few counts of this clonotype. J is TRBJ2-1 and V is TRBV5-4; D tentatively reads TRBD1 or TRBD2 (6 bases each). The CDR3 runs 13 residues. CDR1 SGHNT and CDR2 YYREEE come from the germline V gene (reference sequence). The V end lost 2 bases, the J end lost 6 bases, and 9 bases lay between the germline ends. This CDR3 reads CASSFKGGNEQFF. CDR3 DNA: TGTGCCAGCAGCTTCAAGGGGGGCAATGAGCAGTTCTTC.

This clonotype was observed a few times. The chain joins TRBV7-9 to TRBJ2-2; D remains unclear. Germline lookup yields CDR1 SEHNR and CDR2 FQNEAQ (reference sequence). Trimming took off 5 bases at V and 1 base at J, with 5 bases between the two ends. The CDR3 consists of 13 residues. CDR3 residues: CASSRQNTGELFF. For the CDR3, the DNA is TGTGCCAGCAGCCGACAGAACACCGGGGAGCTGTTTTTT. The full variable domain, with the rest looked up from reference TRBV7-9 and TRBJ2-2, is DTGVSQNPRHKITKRGQNVTFRCDPISEHNRLYWYRQTLGQGPEFLTYFQNEAQLEKSRLLSDRFSAERPKGSFSTLEIQRTEQGDSAMYLCASSRQNTGELFFGEGSRLTVL.

The chain's CDR3 is CASSPQGYSNQPQHF. In DNA, the CDR3 is TGTGCCAGCAGCCCACAGGGTTATAGCAATCAGCCCCAGCATTTT. The J gene is TRBJ1-5, the V gene TRBV7-6; a weak D match, TRBD1 (6 bases). The V end was cut by 5 bases, the J end by 0 bases, with 11 bases between. Germline loops: CDR1 SGHVS, CDR2 FNYEAQ. The CDR3 spans 15 residues. The complete variable domain, with remaining parts taken from reference TRBV7-6 and TRBJ1-5, reads GAGVSQSPRYKVTKRGQDVALRCDPISGHVSLYWYRQALGQGPEFLTYFNYEAQQDKSGLPNDRFSAERPEGSISTLTIQRTEQRDSAMYRCASSPQGYSNQPQHFGDGTRLSIL.

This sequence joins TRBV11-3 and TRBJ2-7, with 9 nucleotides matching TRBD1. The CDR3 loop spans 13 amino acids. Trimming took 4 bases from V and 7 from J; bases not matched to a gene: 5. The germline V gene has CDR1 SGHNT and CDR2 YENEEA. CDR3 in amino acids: CASSWTGVGEQYF. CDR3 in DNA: TGTGCCAGCAGCTGGACAGGGGTTGGTGAGCAGTACTTC.

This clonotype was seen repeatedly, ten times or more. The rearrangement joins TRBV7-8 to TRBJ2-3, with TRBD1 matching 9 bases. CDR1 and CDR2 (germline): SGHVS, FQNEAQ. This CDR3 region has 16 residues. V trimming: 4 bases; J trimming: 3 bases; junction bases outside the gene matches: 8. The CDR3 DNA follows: TGTGCCAGCAGCTCGGGACAGGGTAGCAAGACAGATACGCAGTATTTT. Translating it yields CASSSGQGSKTDTQYF.

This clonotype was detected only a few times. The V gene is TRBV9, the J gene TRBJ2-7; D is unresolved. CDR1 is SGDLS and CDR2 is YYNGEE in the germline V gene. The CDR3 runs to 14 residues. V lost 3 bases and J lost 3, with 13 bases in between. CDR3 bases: TGTGCCAGCAGCGAGGGTGGGGAACTCTACGAGCAGTACTTC. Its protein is CASSEGGELYEQYF.

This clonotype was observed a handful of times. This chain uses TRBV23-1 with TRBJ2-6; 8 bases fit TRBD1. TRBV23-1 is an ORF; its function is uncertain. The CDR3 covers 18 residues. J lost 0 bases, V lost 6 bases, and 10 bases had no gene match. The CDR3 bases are TGCGCCAGCAGGGAAGGACAGGGCATTTTCTCTGGGGCCAACGTCCTGACTTTC. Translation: CASREGQGIFSGANVLTF.

As DNA, the CDR3 is TGCAGTGCTCCGGGACAGGGGGTGAAGACCCAGTACTTC. Translating it yields CSAPGQGVKTQYF. The rearrangement joins TRBV20-1 to TRBJ2-5; TRBD1 matches at 11 bases. Germline CDR1 is DFQATT and CDR2 is SNEGSKA (reference sequence). The CDR3 sequence is 13 residues long. Trimming at V came to 5 bases and at J to 6 bases, leaving 5 bases not matched to a gene.